The next 17 T cell receptor beta chains were all read from a single sample in a study of shared clonotypes between healthy human individuals. TCRdb keeps only in-frame clones here, not all; method: immunoSEQ multiplex PCR. Of 2.5 million or so clones listed, over 85% are singletons. The sequenced sample was naive CD4+ T cells sorted from blood. Sample subset: CD45RA+ positively selected. The receptors come from a young man in good health.

The chain employs TRBV7-2 and TRBJ2-5; 12 bases are shared with TRBD2. The trim removed 1 base at V and 5 bases at J, leaving 8 bases unmatched. The germline CDR1 and CDR2 sequences are SGHTA and FQGNSA. The CDR3 is 17 amino acids. Written as DNA, the CDR3 is TGTGCCAGCAGCTTAGGGGGACTAGCGGGCGCAAGGGAGACCCAGTACTTC. Its translation is CASSLGGLAGARETQYF. The variable domain in full, with the rest retrieved from reference TRBV7-2 and TRBJ2-5, is GAGVSQSPSNKVTEKGKDVELRCDPISGHTALYWYRQSLGQGLEFLIYFQGNSAPDKSGLPSDRFSAERTGGSVSTLTIQRTQQEDSAVYLCASSLGGLAGARETQYFGPGTRLLVL.

The CDR3 region has the DNA TGTGCCAGCTCACCACGGCTGGAGGGTGGCTACACCTTC. Residues: CASSPRLEGGYTF. The chain carries TRBV18 and TRBJ1-2; D uncertain. Germline CDR1 KGHSH, CDR2 LQKENI. The V end was cut by 1 base, the J end by 7 bases, with 10 bases between. CDR3 length equals 13 residues.

The chain is built from TRBV19 and TRBJ1-2, with a tentative D call TRBD1 (6 bases). This CDR3 spans 15 amino acids. V gave up 4 bases and J gave up 1 base, with 13 bases separating them. CDR1 is LNHDA and CDR2 is SQIVND in the germline V gene (reference sequence). The CDR3 sequence: CASSTTGHYNYGYTF. CDR3 bases: TGTGCCAGTAGTACGACAGGACACTATAACTATGGCTACACCTTC. Variable domain in full (rest from reference TRBV19 and TRBJ1-2): DGGITQSPKYLFRKEGQNVTLSCEQNLNHDAMYWYRQDPGQGLRLIYYSQIVNDFQKGDIAEGYSVSREKKESFPLTVTSAQKNPTAFYLCASSTTGHYNYGYTFGSGTRLTVV.

Turning to this clone: The germline gene is not matched at one end of the junction; a read error may be the cause. The chain carries TRBV7-7 and TRBJ2-5, with TRBD1 matching over 7 bases. This CDR3 has 15 residues. The germline CDR1 and CDR2 sequences are SSHAT and FNYEAQ (reference sequence). This CDR3 is CASSFGGRGIETQYF. CDR3 in DNA: TGTGCTAGCAGCTTCGGCGGCAGGGGGATAGAGACCCAGTACTTC.

The chain couples TRBV30 to TRBJ2-7; 7 positions match TRBD1. The V gene's germline CDR1 is GTSNPN and CDR2 SVGIG (reference sequence). The CDR3 consists of 13 residues. With V trimmed by 5 bases and J by 2 bases, 6 bases remained unmatched. This chain's CDR3 is CAWATGLAYEQYF. In DNA form, the CDR3 reads TGTGCCTGGGCGACAGGGTTAGCCTACGAGCAGTACTTC. The full variable domain, in which reference TRBV30 and TRBJ2-7 provide the parts outside the CDR3, is SQTIHQWPATLVQPVGSPLSLECTVEGTSNPNLYWYRQAAGRGLQLLFYSVGIGQISSEVPQNLSASRPQDRQFILSSKKLLLSDSGFYLCAWATGLAYEQYFGPGTRLTVT.

This clone has just a few counts. The chain uses TRBV6-5 and TRBJ1-1; D gene uncertain. CDR3 length: 12 residues. Trimming pared 4 bases from V and 8 bases from J, leaving 11 bases between. Germline CDR1 MNHEY, CDR2 SVGAGI. The CDR3 is CASSFLPREAFF. The CDR3 DNA reads as TGTGCCAGCAGTTTCCTACCCCGGGAAGCTTTCTTT.

The chain uses TRBV6-5 and TRBJ1-6, with a weak D call TRBD1 (6 bases). Germline V gene data show CDR1 as MNHEY and CDR2 as SVGAGI. The germline V and J ends were trimmed by 0 bases and 10 bases, with 13 bases remaining between them. The CDR3 is 15 amino acids. In nucleotides, the CDR3 is TGTGCCAGCAGTTACTCCTCACAGGGAGAATCACCCCTCCACTTT. This encodes CASSYSSQGESPLHF.

This sequence joins TRBV5-4 and TRBJ2-2; 7 bases align to TRBD2. CDR1 and CDR2 from the germline V gene are SGHNT and YYREEE (reference sequence). CDR3 size: 16 residues. J was trimmed by 1 base and V by 3 bases; bases with no gene match: 6. CDR3 sequence (DNA): TGTGCCAGCAGCTCCATCGGGGGGTTGAACACCGGGGAGCTGTTTTTT. This codes for CASSSIGGLNTGELFF.

The V call is TRBV14, the J call TRBJ2-2; D is perhaps TRBD1 or TRBD2 (5 bases each). Germline V gene lookup returns CDR1 SGHDN and CDR2 FVKESK. V lost 8 bases and J lost 1, with 20 bases in between. The CDR3 length is 17 residues. CDR3 in amino acids: CASGPPPGTWNTGELFF. CDR3 DNA: TGTGCCAGCGGCCCGCCTCCAGGGACGTGGAACACCGGGGAGCTGTTTTTT.

The chain employs TRBV5-1 and TRBJ1-4, with D possibly being TRBD1 (6 bases). This CDR3 comprises 14 residues. V was shortened by 1 base and J by 8 bases, with 12 bases between the two germline ends. CDR1 and CDR2 from the germline V gene are SGHRS and YFSETQ. The CDR3 is CASSLLQGTEKLFF. In DNA, the CDR3 is TGCGCCAGCAGCTTGTTACAGGGAACCGAAAAACTGTTTTTT.

This chain links TRBV5-1 with TRBJ2-5; the D gene is possibly TRBD1 (5 bases). CDR1 is SGHRS and CDR2 is YFSETQ in the germline V gene. The CDR3 loop spans 12 amino acids. V was trimmed by 3 bases and J by 4 bases, leaving 7 bases between them. CDR3 DNA: TGCGCCAGCAGCTCGGACATAGAGACCCAGTACTTC. Translating gives CASSSDIETQYF.

The chain uses TRBV7-3 and TRBJ2-3, with D tentatively TRBD2 (5 bases). CDR3 length equals 15 residues. V was clipped by 4 bases and J by 7 bases, with 18 bases between them. CDR1 is SGHTA, CDR2 FQGTGA, per germline. In DNA, the CDR3 is TGTGCCAGCAGCTACCCCCCCCAAACGGGGAATACGCAGTATTTT. Residues: CASSYPPQTGNTQYF.

The rearrangement joins TRBV9 to TRBJ2-7; TRBD2 aligns across 14 bases. The CDR3 is 16 residues long. J lost 6 bases, V lost 0 bases, and 5 bases had no gene match. Germline V gene sequence: CDR1 SGDLS, CDR2 YYNGEE. CDR3 protein: CASSVEGLAGASEQYF. DNA of the CDR3: TGTGCCAGCAGCGTAGAGGGACTAGCGGGAGCCTCCGAGCAGTACTTC.

Here the CDR3 DNA reads TGTGCCAGCAGCCCCTTCCCCCGGGGCGGCGAGACCCAGTACTTC. Protein product: CASSPFPRGGETQYF. The V call is TRBV7-8, the J call TRBJ2-5, with D possibly being TRBD1 or TRBD2 (5 bases each). The CDR3 runs 15 residues. V was shortened by 5 bases and J by 5 bases, with 18 bases between the two germline ends. CDR1 is SGHVS and CDR2 is FQNEAQ in the germline V gene.

The V call is TRBV10-3, the J call TRBJ2-1; 14 bases are shared with TRBD2. CDR1 and CDR2 (germline): ENHRY, SYGVKD. Trimming cost V 6 bases and J 6 bases; bases outside gene matches: 4. This CDR3 contains 15 residues. The CDR3, as DNA: TGTGCCATCAGCGAGACTAGCGGGAGGGCCAATGAGCAGTTCTTC. It encodes CAISETSGRANEQFF.

The chain links TRBV9 to TRBJ1-1, with D uncertain. Germline V lookup: CDR1 SGDLS, CDR2 YYNGEE. Trimming shortened V by 3 bases and J by 0 bases, and 12 bases separated the two germline ends. The CDR3 runs 15 residues. The CDR3, as DNA: TGTGCCAGCAGCGAGTCGGGATTCATGAACACTGAAGCTTTCTTT. Translated, it gives CASSESGFMNTEAFF. The complete variable domain, with remaining parts taken from reference TRBV9 and TRBJ1-1, reads DSGVTQTPKHLITATGQRVTLRCSPRSGDLSVYWYQQSLDQGLQFLIQYYNGEERAKGNILERFSAQQFPDLHSELNLSSLELGDSALYFCASSESGFMNTEAFFGQGTRLTVV.

The gene calls are TRBV4-3 and TRBJ1-1; TRBD1 aligns across 7 bases. Trimming cost V 0 bases and J 5 bases; bases outside gene matches: 6. This CDR3 has 15 amino acids. Looked up from germline, CDR1 is LGHNA and CDR2 is YSLEER. The CDR3 reads CASSQDWGRGTEAFF. The CDR3 DNA reads as TGCGCCAGCAGCCAAGATTGGGGCAGGGGGACTGAAGCTTTCTTT.